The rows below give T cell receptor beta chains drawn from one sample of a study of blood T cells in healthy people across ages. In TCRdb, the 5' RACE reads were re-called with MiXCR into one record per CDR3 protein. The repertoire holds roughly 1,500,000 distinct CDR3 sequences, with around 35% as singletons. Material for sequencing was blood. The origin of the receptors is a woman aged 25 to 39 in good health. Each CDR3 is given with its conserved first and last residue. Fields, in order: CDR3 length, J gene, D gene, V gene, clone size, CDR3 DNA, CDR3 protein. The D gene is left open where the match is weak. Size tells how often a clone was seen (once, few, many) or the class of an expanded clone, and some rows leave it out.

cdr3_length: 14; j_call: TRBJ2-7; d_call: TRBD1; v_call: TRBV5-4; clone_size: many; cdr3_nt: TGTGCCAGCAGCACCCGGGACAGGCCCTACGAGCAGTACTTC; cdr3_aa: CASSTRDRPYEQYF
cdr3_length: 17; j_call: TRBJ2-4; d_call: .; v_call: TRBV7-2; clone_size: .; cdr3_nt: TGTGCCAGCAGCTTAGGAAGGGGGAGTGTCGGGAGTTATGGGCAGTACTTC; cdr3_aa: CASSLGRGSVGSYGQYF
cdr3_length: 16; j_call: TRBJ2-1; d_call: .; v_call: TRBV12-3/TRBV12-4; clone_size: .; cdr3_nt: TGTGCCAGCAGCCCTCGCACTAGGATGCCCTACAATGAGCAGTTCTTC; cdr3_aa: CASSPRTRMPYNEQFF
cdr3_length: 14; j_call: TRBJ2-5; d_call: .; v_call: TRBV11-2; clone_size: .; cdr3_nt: TGTGCCAGCAGCTTAGAAGCAGGGGCTAGGACCCAGTACTTC; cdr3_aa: CASSLEAGARTQYF
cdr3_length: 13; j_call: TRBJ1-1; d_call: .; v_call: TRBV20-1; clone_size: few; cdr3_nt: TGCAGTGCTAGTATACAGGGAGACACTGAAGCTTTCTTT; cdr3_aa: CSASIQGDTEAFF
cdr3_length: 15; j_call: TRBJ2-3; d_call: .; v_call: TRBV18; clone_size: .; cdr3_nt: TGTGCCAGCTCTACCCAGGGACTCCTCGGGGATACGCAGTATTTT; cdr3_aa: CASSTQGLLGDTQYF
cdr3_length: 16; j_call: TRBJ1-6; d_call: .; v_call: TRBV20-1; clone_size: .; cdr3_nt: TGCAGTGCTAGAGATCAGTTGACCGGGAACAATTCACCCCTCCACTTT; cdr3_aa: CSARDQLTGNNSPLHF
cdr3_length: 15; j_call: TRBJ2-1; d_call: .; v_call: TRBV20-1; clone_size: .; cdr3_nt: TGCAGTGCTGGCGACCAAAGAACCTCCGCCAATGAGCAGTTCTTC; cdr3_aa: CSAGDQRTSANEQFF
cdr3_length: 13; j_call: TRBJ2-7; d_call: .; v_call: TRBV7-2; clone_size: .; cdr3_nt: TGTGCCAGCAGCTTACTTACGGACTGCGAGCAGTACTTC; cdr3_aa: CASSLLTDCEQYF
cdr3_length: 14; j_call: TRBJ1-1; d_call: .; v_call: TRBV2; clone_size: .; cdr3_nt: TGTGCCAGCGTTTCGGCTAACAGGAACACTGAAGCTTTCTTT; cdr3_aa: CASVSANRNTEAFF
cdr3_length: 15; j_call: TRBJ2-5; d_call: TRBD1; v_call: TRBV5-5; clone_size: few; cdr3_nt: TGTGCCAGCAGCCCCGGGGACAGGGGCGGTGAGACCCAGTACTTC; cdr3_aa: CASSPGDRGGETQYF
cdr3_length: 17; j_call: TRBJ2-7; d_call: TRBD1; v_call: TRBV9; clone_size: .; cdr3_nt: TGTGCCAGCAGCCCCGATATCCGGGACAGGGGATTCAACGAGCAGTACTTC; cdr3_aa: CASSPDIRDRGFNEQYF
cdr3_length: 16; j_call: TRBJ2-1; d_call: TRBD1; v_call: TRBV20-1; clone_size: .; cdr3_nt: TGCAGTGCTATTACCCGACAGGGTCAATCCTACAATGAGCAGTTCTTC; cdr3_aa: CSAITRQGQSYNEQFF
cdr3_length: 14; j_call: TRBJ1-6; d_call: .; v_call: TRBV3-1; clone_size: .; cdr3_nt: TGTGCCAGCAGCCAAGTAAGAAAAGGATCACCCCTCCACTTT; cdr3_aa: CASSQVRKGSPLHF
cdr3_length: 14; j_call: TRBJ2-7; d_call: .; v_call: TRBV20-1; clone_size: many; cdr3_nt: TGCAGTGCTCCCAGGGGGGGGAGCTCCTACGAGCAGTACTTC; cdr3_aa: CSAPRGGSSYEQYF
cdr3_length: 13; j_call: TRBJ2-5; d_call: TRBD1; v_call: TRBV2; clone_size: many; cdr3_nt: TGTGCCAGCAGTGGGGACAGACAAGAGACCCAGTACTTC; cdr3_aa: CASSGDRQETQYF
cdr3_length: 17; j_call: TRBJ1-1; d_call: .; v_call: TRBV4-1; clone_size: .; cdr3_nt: TGCGCCAGCAGGCAAGATCGGGGGGGGGAATGGGACACTGAAGCTTTCTTT; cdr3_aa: CASRQDRGGEWDTEAFF
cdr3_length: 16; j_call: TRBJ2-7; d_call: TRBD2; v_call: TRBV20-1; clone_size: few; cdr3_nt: TGCAGTGCTAGACCAACAGCGGGAACCGGGCCCTACGAGCAGTACTTC; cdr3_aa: CSARPTAGTGPYEQYF
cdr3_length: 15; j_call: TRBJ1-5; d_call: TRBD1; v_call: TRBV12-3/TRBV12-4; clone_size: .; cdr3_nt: TGTGCCAGCAGTTTAGAGGGGACAGGCCTTGGGGCCCAGCATTTT; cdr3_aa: CASSLEGTGLGAQHF
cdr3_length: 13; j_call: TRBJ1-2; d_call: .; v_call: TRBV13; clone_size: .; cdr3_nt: TGTGCCAGCAGCCCGAGCGACACGAATGGCTACACCTTC; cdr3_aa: CASSPSDTNGYTF
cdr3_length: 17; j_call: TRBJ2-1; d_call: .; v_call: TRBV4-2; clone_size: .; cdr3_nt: TGTGCCAGCAGCCAAGATGGGTCGGACCACTCCTACAATGAGCAGTTCTTC; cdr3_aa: CASSQDGSDHSYNEQFF
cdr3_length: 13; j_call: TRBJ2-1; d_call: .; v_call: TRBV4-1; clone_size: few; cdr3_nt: TGCGCCAGCAGCCAAGATGGGGCCAATGAGCAGTTCTTC; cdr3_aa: CASSQDGANEQFF